This T cell receptor (beta chain) was documented in a study of beta chain features in type 1 diabetes. CDR1 and CDR2 (germline): SGHDT, YYEEEE. There are 18 residues in the CDR3. With V trimmed by 4 bases and J by 0 bases, 12 bases remained unmatched. cDNA synthesis used the whole RNA isolate, giving expressed TCRB sequences. Assay: immunoSEQ multiplex PCR; the TCRdb copy retains only in-frame clones and omits some. The sample shows under 150,000 clones, roughly 10% of them seen only once. This clone was observed a handful of times. Its target is unknown. Study-wide findings and caveats: The study found moderately but significantly shorter TCRB CDR3s in all four CD4+ subsets of Type 1 diabetes patients.

V usage is TRBV5-6 and J usage is TRBJ2-3; 9 bases agree with TRBD2. The sequence was collected from a man younger than 45 with type 1 diabetes. Sequenced input: central memory CD4+ T cells from blood. CDR3 DNA: TGTGCCAGCAGCGCTCCGGCTAGCGGGGCATCTAGCACAGATACGCAGTATTTT. Translating it yields CASSAPASGASSTDTQYF.